The text below deals with one T cell receptor (beta chain). As yet, its antigen is unknown. The sample belongs to a study of shared clonotypes between healthy human individuals. Whole-study context: The study drew on a couple of women and a few men aged 18 to 49 as donors. Study findings and constraints: Some clonotypes were shared by all four sorted-subset donors, while others were not shared. The non-shared ones had lower generation probabilities than the shared ones.

The CDR3 contains 16 residues. V gave up 4 bases and J gave up 4 bases, with 17 bases separating them. Germline assignment: CDR1 SGDLS and CDR2 YYNGEE. TCRdb's copy holds only in-frame clones and misses some; the assay was immunoSEQ multiplex PCR. In the table there are about 1.5 million clones, approximately 98% of which are singletons. Those who donated, Caucasian adults without exception, all lived in Nashville, Tennessee. The CD4+ fraction was divided into a CD45RA+ naive subset and a CD45RA-negative memory subset. The origin of this receptor is a man aged 30 to 39 in good health. This chain connects TRBV9 to TRBJ2-2; D not resolved. The sequenced sample was naive CD4+ T cells sorted from blood. The sample's subset: CD45RA+ positively selected. CDR3 nucleotides: TGTGCCAGCAGCACCCTGAAGGGCCCTAGCACCGGGGAGCTGTTTTTT. This gives the protein CASSTLKGPSTGELFF.